Sequencing of this T cell receptor (beta chain) was carried out in a study of CD8+CD57+ T cells in acquired aplastic anemia. Looking at the study overall: An average of roughly 3 ug of DNA was obtained from sorted CD4+ and CD8+ cells.

The study profiled TCR beta VDJ and CDR3 using genomic DNA as template. TCRdb reanalysed the reads using MiXCR and keeps one entry per CDR3 protein. The sample includes 200,000 to 300,000 distinct CDR3 sequences, around half of them seen just once. All patients picked for sequencing had shown, by flow cytometry, an expansion of CD8+CD57+ cells. Material: sorted CD4+, CD8+, or CD8+CD57+ T cells (not recorded which) from PBMCs. The source is a human donor with aplastic anemia.

The CDR3: CASSLDRGGEETQYF. CDR3 nucleotide sequence: TGTGCCAGCAGCTTAGACCGAGGGGGCGAAGAGACCCAGTACTTC. The chain couples TRBV9 to TRBJ2-5; 7 bases line up with TRBD1. The CDR3 is made up of 15 amino acids. Germline CDR1 SGDLS, CDR2 YYNGEE. The V segment lost 4 bases and the J segment 3 bases; nucleotides outside the gene matches: 9.